The next 18 T cell receptor beta chains were all read from a single sample in a study of CD8 T cells in ankylosing spondylitis. General observations from the study: In ankylosing spondylitis blood, a motif of eight highly homologous TCR beta variants appeared characteristic.

Antigens of these TCRs are unknown. TCRdb re-called the 5' RACE reads through MiXCR, storing one row per CDR3 protein. The sample holds hundreds of thousands of distinct CDR3 sequences, roughly an eighth seen once. Sequencing input: blood, either unsorted or a sorted T cell fraction (not recorded which). The receptors here all came from a male donor with ankylosing spondylitis.

This clonotype has just a few counts. This chain connects TRBV5-5 to TRBJ2-2, with D perhaps matching TRBD2 (5 bases). Per germline, CDR1 SGHKS and CDR2 YYEKEE (reference sequence). This CDR3 comprises 18 residues. The ends were cut back, 1 base at V and 6 bases at J, with 22 bases in the middle. The CDR3, as DNA: TGTGCCAGCAGCTTGTACGTGAGGGAATACCCGAGGGCCGGGGAGCTGTTTTTT. Residues: CASSLYVREYPRAGELFF.

The J gene is TRBJ1-4, the V gene TRBV6-4, with unresolved D. V dropped 7 bases and J dropped 8 bases, with 14 bases sitting between them. There are 13 residues in the CDR3. CDR1 and CDR2 from the germline V gene are MRHNA and SNTAGT. Written as DNA, the CDR3 is TGTGCCAGCAATTTAAGACAAGGAGAAAAACTGTTTTTT. It encodes CASNLRQGEKLFF.

This clonotype was detected a few times. The CDR3 sequence is CSAFRDTLYEQYF. DNA of the CDR3: TGCAGTGCCTTCCGGGACACACTCTACGAGCAGTACTTC. The rearrangement uses TRBV20-1 and TRBJ2-7; a possible D gene is TRBD1 (6 bases). This CDR3 comprises 13 residues. Trimming removed 6 bases at V and 3 bases at J, with 15 bases between. CDR1 DFQATT and CDR2 SNEGSKA come from the germline V gene (reference sequence).

The rearrangement joins TRBV28 to TRBJ2-3; D might be TRBD2 (6 bases). CDR1 is MDHEN and CDR2 is SYDVKM in the germline V gene. The CDR3 has 16 amino acids. The V end was cut by 5 bases, the J end by 0 bases, with 15 bases between. The DNA of the CDR3 is TGTGCCAGCAGTCCCCATGGGGACTCTAGCACAGATACGCAGTATTTT. This encodes CASSPHGDSSTDTQYF.

This clonotype was seen only a few times. This sequence joins TRBV4-1 and TRBJ1-4; D remains ambiguous. V lost 0 bases to trimming and J lost 4 bases, with 6 bases between them. This CDR3 comprises 14 residues. CDR1 and CDR2 from the germline V gene are MGHRA and YSYEKL. CDR3 coding DNA: TGCGCCAGCAGCCAAGATGAGGATAATGAAAAACTGTTTTTT. It codes for CASSQDEDNEKLFF.

This clonotype showed up just a few times. The rearrangement joins TRBV4-1 to TRBJ1-6, with D perhaps TRBD1 (5 bases). Germline CDR1 MGHRA, CDR2 YSYEKL. This CDR3 is built from 16 residues. Trimming shortened V by 3 bases and J by 9 bases, and 18 bases separated the two germline ends. This CDR3 is CASSQEGLAPSSPLHF. The CDR3 DNA sequence: TGCGCCAGCAGCCAGGAGGGGCTGGCGCCGAGTTCACCCCTCCACTTT.

The sample holds a few counts of this clonotype. The chain carries TRBV10-3 and TRBJ2-7, with a weak D call TRBD1 (6 bases). Germline CDR1 and CDR2: ENHRY and SYGVKD. There are 12 residues in the CDR3. The V and J ends lost 6 bases and 3 bases respectively, with 9 bases between them. This CDR3 is CAISPQGYEQYV. The CDR3 DNA sequence: TGTGCCATCAGCCCACAGGGCTACGAGCAGTACGTC.

V and J are TRBV18 and TRBJ1-3, with D hard to call. V lost 2 bases and J 0 bases, leaving 23 bases between the germline ends. The germline gives CDR1 KGHSH, CDR2 LQKENI. The CDR3 is 20 residues long. The CDR3: CASSPFWTEGPPSSGNTIYF. For the CDR3, the DNA is TGTGCCAGCTCACCATTTTGGACCGAGGGTCCCCCCAGCTCTGGAAACACCATATATTTT.

This clonotype showed up many times. V is TRBV20-1 and J is TRBJ2-3, with 8 positions matching TRBD1. The V and J ends lost 1 base and 2 bases, in that order; junction bases with no gene match: 2. The CDR3 is 14 amino acids. The germline gives CDR1 DFQATT, CDR2 SNEGSKA (reference sequence). CDR3 sequence (DNA): TGCAGTGCTAGAGGGACAGGGAACACAGATACGCAGTATTTT. This sequence encodes CSARGTGNTDTQYF.

This clonotype was picked up a small number of times. J is TRBJ2-3 and V is TRBV27; 9 nucleotides match TRBD2. J lost 0 bases, V lost 8 bases, and 6 bases had no gene match. Germline CDR1 MNHEY, CDR2 SMNVEV (reference sequence). This CDR3 is built from 15 residues. The CDR3 protein is CASGGLALSTDTQYF. The CDR3 DNA follows: TGTGCCAGCGGGGGACTAGCTCTTAGCACAGATACGCAGTATTTT.

This clonotype was counted only a few times. The DNA for the CDR3 is TGTGCCAGCAGCTTAGTCGTCGCTAGCACAGATACGCAGTATTTT. Translated, it gives CASSLVVASTDTQYF. V and J are TRBV7-8 and TRBJ2-3; D call uncertain. The CDR3 runs 15 residues. With 1 base removed from V and 0 bases from J, the gap between germline ends came to 8 bases. CDR1 SGHVS and CDR2 FQNEAQ come from the germline V gene.

This clonotype has a handful of counts. V usage is TRBV14 and J usage is TRBJ2-3; 8 bases map to TRBD2. The CDR3 is 16 amino acids. CDR1 is SGHDN, CDR2 FVKESK, per germline. Unmatched junction bases numbered 9, after V lost 4 bases and J lost 3 bases. The CDR3 region is CASSPRTGGETDTQYF. CDR3 in DNA: TGTGCCAGCAGCCCTCGGACGGGGGGGGAGACAGATACGCAGTATTTT.

This clonotype showed up just a few times. CDR3 protein: CASSQDPSNSYEQYF. DNA of the CDR3: TGTGCCAGCAGCCAAGATCCTAGTAACTCCTACGAGCAGTACTTC. This chain uses TRBV4-2 with TRBJ2-7; unclear D gene. The V end lost 0 bases, the J end lost 0 bases, and 9 bases lay between the germline ends. CDR1 and CDR2 from the germline V gene are LGHNA and YNFKEQ. The CDR3 covers 15 residues.

The chain combines TRBV5-1 with TRBJ2-2, with TRBD1 matching over 7 bases. The germline V gene encodes CDR1 SGHRS and CDR2 YFSETQ. V was clipped by 1 base and J by 1 base; unmatched bases: 4. The CDR3 spans 16 residues. CDR3 coding DNA: TGCGCCAGCAGCTTGTTGGGACAGCAGAACACCGGGGAGCTGTTTTTT. It yields the protein CASSLLGQQNTGELFF.

V is TRBV3-1 and J is TRBJ1-4; 12 bases map to TRBD1. Per the germline V gene, CDR1 is LGHDT and CDR2 is YNNKEL (reference sequence). The V and J ends lost 4 bases and 8 bases, in that order; junction bases with no gene match: 11. The CDR3 loop spans 17 amino acids. The CDR3 loop is CASSRVGQGALGEKLFF. The CDR3 DNA follows: TGTGCCAGCAGCCGAGTGGGACAGGGGGCTTTGGGCGAAAAACTGTTTTTT.

This clonotype turned up a few times. The J gene is TRBJ1-5, the V gene TRBV12-3 or TRBV12-4; TRBD1 matches 7 bases. With V trimmed by 4 bases and J by 0 bases, 3 bases remained unmatched. The CDR3 sequence is 15 residues long. As DNA, the CDR3 is TGTGCCAGCAGTTGGACAGGTTCTAGCAATCAGCCCCAGCATTTT. It yields the protein CASSWTGSSNQPQHF.

The sample holds a few counts of this clonotype. This chain joins TRBV29-1 and TRBJ2-1; D is uncertain. Germline assignment: CDR1 SQVTM and CDR2 ANQGSEA. The CDR3 has 12 residues. Trimming left V 3 bases short and J 9 bases short, with 12 bases between. For the CDR3, the DNA is TGCAGCGTTGAGTTTCTCTCTCTTGAGCAGTTCTTC. Its translation: CSVEFLSLEQFF.

The chain uses TRBV7-9 and TRBJ1-3; D remains unclear. This CDR3 has 12 residues. V lost 5 bases to trimming and J lost 6 bases, with 8 bases between them. CDR1 and CDR2 from the germline V gene are SEHNR and FQNEAQ (reference sequence). The CDR3 sequence is CASSPSENTIYF. Written as DNA, the CDR3 is TGTGCCAGCAGCCCTTCGGAAAACACCATATATTTT. The whole variable domain, filled in from reference TRBV7-9 and TRBJ1-3, reads DTGVSQNPRHKITKRGQNVTFRCDPISEHNRLYWYRQTLGQGPEFLTYFQNEAQLEKSRLLSDRFSAERPKGSFSTLEIQRTEQGDSAMYLCASSPSENTIYFGEGSWLTVV.